This TCR beta chain was recovered during a study of blood T cell repertoires in COVID-19. In the study overall: Collection of acute and convalescent COVID-19 samples took place in the United States, Italy and Spain.

The repertoire was sequenced with immunoSEQ multiplex PCR; TCRdb's copy has only in-frame clones and lacks some. Of some 320,000 clones listed, roughly 90% are singletons. The CDR3 runs 15 residues. Germline V gene data show CDR1 as MNHNS and CDR2 as SASEGT. V was trimmed by 0 bases and J by 10 bases, leaving 13 bases between them. The sequenced material came from PBMCs or T cells enriched from blood (not recorded which). The receptor's source is a man in his 60s who had recovered from COVID-19. The gene calls are TRBV6-1 and TRBJ1-6; D possibly corresponds to TRBD1 (5 bases). CDR3 nucleotide sequence: TGTGCCAGCAGTGAAGCCGGGGGGTACGTCTCACCCCTCCACTTT. Residues: CASSEAGGYVSPLHF.